This TCR beta chain was identified during a study of T-cell memory formation after mild COVID-19. Germline CDR1 is LGHNA and CDR2 is YSLEER. The CDR3 is 15 amino acids. TCRdb ran MiXCR on the 5' RACE reads and lists one entry per CDR3 protein. The table lists about 340,000 distinct CDR3 sequences, 13% of them singletons. Concerning this clonotype itself: One end of the junction fails to match germline, which may point to a read error.

This clonotype was sampled from a man aged 18 to 29 who had mild COVID-19 (a few samples of this study predate the infection). Cell type and time point are not known. The chain recombines TRBV4-3 with TRBJ2-1; 9 bases are a match to TRBD1. Sequenced sample: PBMCs or a T cell subset sorted from them (not recorded which). CDR3 nucleotides: TGCTCCAGCAGCCGCACAGGGGGCGCGGGGAATGAGCAGTTCTTC. It codes for CSSSRTGGAGNEQFF.